The clone carrying this TCR beta chain has ten or more counts. No antigen is known for it. This CDR3 has 14 residues. CDR1 DFQATT and CDR2 SNEGSKA come from the germline V gene (reference sequence). After removal of 6 bases from V and 5 bases from J, the junction contained 7 bases not matched to a gene. The record originates from a study of T cells in Graves' hyperthyroidism and ophthalmopathy. Study findings and constraints: Most clonotypes expanded in the thyroid (above 0.001) were also present in blood.

Amplification targeted TCR beta CDR3 regions from RNA transcripts. A first-round RT-PCR of the TCR CDR3 used the HTBI primer set. From the multiplex PCR reads, TCRdb called clonotypes with MiXCR, one entry per CDR3 protein. The sample contains a few hundred thousand distinct CDR3 sequences, 15% to 18% of which appear only once. The J gene is TRBJ1-1, the V gene TRBV20-1, with 12 bases aligning to TRBD1. Input material: blood. This receptor was taken from a woman between 18 and 29 years old with Graves' hyperthyroidism. The CDR3 here is CSATRDRGQTEAFF. The DNA for the CDR3 is TGCAGTGCGACCCGGGACAGGGGGCAGACTGAAGCTTTCTTT.